Presented here are 22 T cell receptor beta chains from one specimen sequenced in a study of blood T cell repertoires in COVID-19. The data were produced by immunoSEQ multiplex PCR, yet TCRdb's version contains in-frame clones alone and is incomplete. The table lists 210,000 or so clones, around nine tenths of them singletons, with 6.2% in the top ten. Source material: peripheral blood. The receptor set was obtained from a woman in her 40s who had recovered from COVID-19.

This chain uses TRBV9 with TRBJ2-3; D may be TRBD2 (6 bases). The length of the CDR3 is 16 residues. Germline values: CDR1 SGDLS, CDR2 YYNGEE. V dropped 0 bases and J dropped 1 base, with 12 bases sitting between them. Written as DNA, the CDR3 is TGTGCCAGCAGCGTAGGGAATAGCGGAGGCACAGATACGCAGTATTTT. Protein: CASSVGNSGGTDTQYF.

This clone was counted only a few times. The chain recombines TRBV27 with TRBJ2-7; 9 bases align to TRBD1. The CDR3 length is 14 residues. The trim removed 3 bases at V and 4 bases at J, leaving 4 bases unmatched. Germline V gives CDR1 MNHEY, CDR2 SMNVEV (reference sequence). The CDR3 loop is CASSLNRGPYEQYF. The DNA of the CDR3 is TGTGCCAGCAGTTTGAACAGGGGGCCGTACGAGCAGTACTTC.

This sequence joins TRBV27 and TRBJ2-1; TRBD2 aligns across 10 bases. CDR3 length equals 15 residues. Germline V gives CDR1 MNHEY, CDR2 SMNVEV (reference sequence). Losses at the gene ends were 5 bases for V and 5 bases for J; bases not matched to a gene: 6. The chain's CDR3 is CASSPSSGSDNEQFF. In nucleotides, the CDR3 is TGTGCCAGCAGTCCCTCTAGCGGGAGCGACAATGAGCAGTTCTTC.

The V call is TRBV6-2 or TRBV6-3, the J call TRBJ1-5, with D possibly being TRBD1 (5 bases). Germline CDR1 MNHEY, CDR2 SVGEGT. V was trimmed by 5 bases and J by 0 bases, leaving 17 bases between them. The CDR3 has 17 residues. The DNA of the CDR3 is TGTGCCAGCAGTGGGGAGGGGATGACAGATAGCAATCAGCCCCAGCATTTT. As protein: CASSGEGMTDSNQPQHF.

The genes are TRBV28 and TRBJ2-5, with TRBD2 matching 12 bases. There are 16 residues in the CDR3. Germline CDR1 and CDR2: MDHEN and SYDVKM. V lost 6 bases, J lost 2 bases, and 7 bases stayed unmatched. Here the CDR3 DNA reads TGTGCCAGCAGACGAGTACTAGCGGGAGGACAAGAGACCCAGTACTTC. Its translation is CASRRVLAGGQETQYF.

This chain joins TRBV18 and TRBJ1-2; TRBD1 might be the D (6 bases). Germline CDR1 is KGHSH and CDR2 is LQKENI. Trimming removed 3 bases at V and 1 base at J, with 12 bases between. The CDR3 is made up of 15 amino acids. DNA of the CDR3: TGTGCCAGCTCACCCACAGGGATACTTAACTATGGCTACACCTTC. Translating gives CASSPTGILNYGYTF.

V and J are TRBV18 and TRBJ2-4, with D possibly being TRBD1 (5 bases). The CDR3 is made up of 14 amino acids. Germline-derived CDR1 and CDR2 are KGHSH and LQKENI. V was clipped by 5 bases and J by 6 bases, with 14 bases between them. Here the CDR3 DNA reads TGTGCCAGCTCAGCACAGACAGCTACAAACATTCAGTACTTC. Protein product: CASSAQTATNIQYF.

The chain employs TRBV11-1 and TRBJ2-1, with D perhaps TRBD1 (8 bases). CDR3 length: 14 residues. CDR1 and CDR2 (germline): SGHAT, FQDESV (reference sequence). V dropped 2 bases and J dropped 7 bases, with 12 bases sitting between them. The DNA for the CDR3 is TGTGCCAGCAGCTTAACACAGGGGGGGAATGAGCAGTTCTTC. It yields the protein CASSLTQGGNEQFF.

This rearrangement joins TRBV3-1 (or the pseudogene TRBV3-2) to TRBJ1-1; 8 nucleotides agree with TRBD1. The V and J ends lost 5 bases and 1 base, in that order; junction bases with no gene match: 6. This CDR3 is 15 amino acids long. Germline CDR1 reads LGHDT; CDR2 reads YNNKEL (reference sequence). The chain's CDR3 is CASSWATGANTEAFF. The CDR3 DNA sequence: TGTGCCAGCAGCTGGGCGACAGGGGCGAACACTGAAGCTTTCTTT.

The chain couples TRBV7-9 to TRBJ2-5; 7 nucleotides align to TRBD2. The CDR3 length is 14 residues. Trimming took 5 bases from V and 3 from J; bases not matched to a gene: 6. Per the germline V gene, CDR1 is SEHNR and CDR2 is FQNEAQ (reference sequence). The CDR3: CASSRLAGKETQYF. CDR3 DNA sequence: TGTGCCAGCAGCCGACTAGCTGGGAAAGAGACCCAGTACTTC.

The chain recombines TRBV19 with TRBJ2-6, with 7 bases that match TRBD2. This CDR3 is 15 amino acids long. In germline, CDR1 is LNHDA, CDR2 SQIVND (reference sequence). V dropped 6 bases and J dropped 2; count of bases not matched to a gene: 4. In DNA form, the CDR3 reads TGTGCCAGTAGGGCGGGAGCCCCTGGGGCCAACGTCCTGACTTTC. Amino acid sequence: CASRAGAPGANVLTF.

The chain uses TRBV19 and TRBJ1-4, with D uncertain. The V end was cut by 2 bases, the J end by 8 bases, with 15 bases between. The V gene's germline CDR1 is LNHDA and CDR2 SQIVND (reference sequence). This CDR3 has 15 residues. This CDR3 is CASSIRTVPGEKLFF. The CDR3 DNA reads TGTGCCAGTAGTATAAGGACTGTTCCTGGGGAAAAACTGTTTTTT.

The V gene is TRBV12-5, the J gene TRBJ1-3; D is uncertain. The CDR3 spans 15 residues. CDR1 and CDR2 from the germline V gene are LGHNT and FRNRAP. Trimming removed 0 bases at V and 0 bases at J, with 6 bases between. Here the CDR3 DNA reads TGTGCTAGTGGTTTGGTCTCTAACTCTGGAAACACCATATATTTT. Protein product: CASGLVSNSGNTIYF. The variable domain in full, completed from reference TRBV12-5 and TRBJ1-3, reads DARVTQTPRHKVTEMGQEVTMRCQPILGHNTVFWYRQTMMQGLELLAYFRNRAPLDDSGMPKDRFSAEMPDATLATLKIQPSEPRDSAVYFCASGLVSNSGNTIYFGEGSWLTVV.

The CDR3 DNA sequence: TGTGCCAGCAGCTCAGACAGGGCGGTAGACGAGCAGTACTTC. Residues: CASSSDRAVDEQYF. The chain carries TRBV7-9 and TRBJ2-7, with 7 bases identical to TRBD1. In germline, CDR1 is SEHNR, CDR2 FQNEAQ (reference sequence). Trimming at V came to 4 bases and at J to 5 bases, leaving 8 bases not matched to a gene. The CDR3 has 14 amino acids.

This chain connects TRBV27 to TRBJ1-2; 10 nucleotides line up with TRBD1. Trimming took 4 bases from V and 6 from J; bases not matched to a gene: 8. Germline V lookup: CDR1 MNHEY, CDR2 SMNVEV (reference sequence). The CDR3 covers 15 residues. CDR3: CASSSRQGATNGYTF. In DNA, the CDR3 is TGTGCCAGCAGTTCCAGACAGGGGGCAACGAATGGCTACACCTTC.

This chain joins TRBV18 and TRBJ2-5; TRBD2 matches 10 bases. The germline gives CDR1 KGHSH, CDR2 LQKENI. CDR3 length: 15 residues. V shed 2 bases, J shed 5 bases, and the junction held 5 bases outside the gene matches. CDR3 in amino acids: CASSPKTSGWETQYF. DNA of the CDR3: TGTGCCAGCTCACCAAAGACTAGCGGGTGGGAGACCCAGTACTTC.

This clone was seen a single time. The chain combines TRBV3-1 (or the pseudogene TRBV3-2) with TRBJ2-1; 8 nucleotides match TRBD2. CDR1 LGHDT and CDR2 YNNKEL come from the germline V gene (reference sequence). After removal of 4 bases from V and 2 bases from J, the junction contained 7 bases not matched to a gene. This CDR3 is built from 16 residues. CDR3 region: CASSPWDSGTYNEQFF. The DNA for the CDR3 is TGTGCCAGCAGCCCTTGGGATAGCGGGACCTACAATGAGCAGTTCTTC.

This chain uses TRBV15 with TRBJ2-7; 10 positions agree with TRBD1. The germline CDR1 and CDR2 sequences are LNHNV and YYDKDF (reference sequence). There are 16 residues in the CDR3. V gave up 0 bases and J gave up 3 bases; unmatched junction bases: 5. CDR3 sequence: CATSRDGDRGFYEQYF. The DNA of the CDR3 is TGTGCCACCAGCAGAGACGGGGACAGGGGTTTCTACGAGCAGTACTTC.

This chain joins TRBV19 and TRBJ2-7, with a weak D call TRBD1 (5 bases). This CDR3 spans 15 amino acids. Germline V gene lookup returns CDR1 LNHDA and CDR2 SQIVND (reference sequence). V dropped 5 bases and J dropped 1 base, with 15 bases sitting between them. In DNA, the CDR3 is TGTGCCAGTAGTTTACGGTCGACAGAATCCTACGAGCAGTACTTC. It codes for CASSLRSTESYEQYF. The whole variable domain, remainder taken from reference TRBV19 and TRBJ2-7, is DGGITQSPKYLFRKEGQNVTLSCEQNLNHDAMYWYRQDPGQGLRLIYYSQIVNDFQKGDIAEGYSVSREKKESFPLTVTSAQKNPTAFYLCASSLRSTESYEQYFGPGTRLTVT.

This clone appeared a single time. V usage is TRBV2 and J usage is TRBJ2-7; the match to TRBD2 covers 9 bases. The V segment lost 6 bases and the J segment 2 bases; nucleotides outside the gene matches: 14. Germline CDR1 and CDR2: SNHLY and FYNNEI. CDR3 length: 17 amino acids. CDR3: CASSDPWGLARAYEQYF. The CDR3 DNA reads as TGTGCCAGCAGCGATCCCTGGGGACTAGCAAGAGCCTACGAGCAGTACTTC.

In this sample, this clone turned up a few times. The V call is TRBV27, the J call TRBJ2-7; 9 bases align to TRBD2. CDR1 and CDR2 (germline): MNHEY, SMNVEV (reference sequence). The CDR3 is made up of 16 amino acids. Trimming at V came to 5 bases and at J to 3 bases, leaving 11 bases not matched to a gene. CDR3 nucleotide sequence: TGTGCCAGCAGTCGGCTAGCGGGGACCGAAAACTACGAGCAGTACTTC. Translation gives CASSRLAGTENYEQYF.

This sequence joins TRBV13 and TRBJ2-7, with 12 bases matching TRBD2. Germline assignment: CDR1 PRHDT and CDR2 FYEKMQ (reference sequence). Germline trimming cut 5 bases from V and 0 bases from J; bases unmatched to any gene: 5. This CDR3 is built from 16 residues. CDR3: CASSARTSGNSYEQYF. Here the CDR3 DNA reads TGTGCCAGCAGCGCCCGGACTAGCGGGAACTCCTACGAGCAGTACTTC.